Shown below are 18 T cell receptor beta chains from a single sample sequenced in a study of shared clonotypes between healthy human individuals. Sequencing was performed with immunoSEQ multiplex PCR; in TCRdb, only in-frame clones are kept and a portion is missing. Of some 2.4 million clones listed, 93% are singletons. Sequencing was carried out using naive CD4+ T cells from PBMCs. Subset specified: CD45RA+ positively selected. Receptors were obtained from a man younger than 30 in good health. Some clones in this sample may be carry-over from other donors' samples.

J is TRBJ2-3 and V is TRBV27, with D maybe TRBD2 (8 bases). CDR1 is MNHEY, CDR2 SMNVEV, per germline (reference sequence). V was trimmed by 2 bases and J by 0 bases, leaving 24 bases between them. The CDR3 is 20 residues long. CDR3 bases: TGTGCCAGCAGTTTACGGGGACAGACATATAGCGGGACGAGCACAGATACGCAGTATTTT. Protein product: CASSLRGQTYSGTSTDTQYF.

V usage is TRBV5-4 and J usage is TRBJ2-7, with TRBD1 identical over 7 bases. The CDR3 covers 15 residues. V shed 0 bases and J 4 bases; nucleotides not matched to a gene: 7. Germline CDR1 is SGHNT and CDR2 is YYREEE (reference sequence). The CDR3 here is CASSLVSTGPYEQYF. In nucleotides, the CDR3 is TGTGCCAGCAGCTTGGTCTCGACAGGGCCTTACGAGCAGTACTTC.

The CDR3 is CASSPLAGGLQPQHF. For the CDR3, the DNA is TGTGCCAGCAGTCCGCTGGCAGGGGGCCTCCAGCCCCAGCATTTT. This chain connects TRBV27 to TRBJ1-5; 8 nucleotides line up with TRBD1. The length of the CDR3 is 15 residues. CDR1 and CDR2 from the germline V gene are MNHEY and SMNVEV (reference sequence). J lost 7 bases, V lost 5 bases, and 10 bases had no gene match.

A note on this clone: This same CDR3 is encoded by further DNA sequences in the sample. This chain links TRBV30 with TRBJ2-3, with 9 positions matching TRBD2. The CDR3 runs 14 residues. Losses at the gene ends were 0 bases for V and 3 bases for J; bases not matched to a gene: 1. Germline values: CDR1 GTSNPN, CDR2 SVGIG (reference sequence). CDR3 sequence (DNA): TGTGCCTGGAGTGTAGCGGGAGGAACAGATACGCAGTATTTT. Its protein is CAWSVAGGTDTQYF.

In the case of this clone: This specimen includes other DNA sequences encoding the same CDR3. The chain carries TRBV27 and TRBJ2-1; no definite D call. The V end was cut by 0 bases, the J end by 3 bases, with 9 bases between. The CDR3 consists of 15 residues. Germline V lookup: CDR1 MNHEY, CDR2 SMNVEV (reference sequence). The CDR3, as DNA: TGTGCCAGCAGTTTATCGATACCCAGCTACAATGAGCAGTTCTTC. It specifies CASSLSIPSYNEQFF.

The genes are TRBV7-3 and TRBJ2-1; 11 bases map to TRBD2. V was clipped by 4 bases and J by 8 bases; unmatched bases: 13. Germline CDR1 reads SGHTA; CDR2 reads FQGTGA. This CDR3 has 17 amino acids. The CDR3 nucleotides read TGTGCCAGCAGCTCAATTGGACTAGCGGGTTTTGGGGATGAGCAGTTCTTC. It yields the protein CASSSIGLAGFGDEQFF.

The chain employs TRBV2 and TRBJ2-4, with D unresolved. Germline assignment: CDR1 SNHLY and CDR2 FYNNEI. V was shortened by 3 bases and J by 0 bases, with 12 bases between the two germline ends. The CDR3 is made up of 16 amino acids. Here the CDR3 DNA reads TGTGCCAGCAGTGACACAGCCCGATTAGCCAAAAACATTCAGTACTTC. Its translation: CASSDTARLAKNIQYF.

Comments on this clone: Different DNA sequences within this sample yield the same CDR3. The V gene is TRBV7-2, the J gene TRBJ1-2; the D is unclear. The V end was cut by 1 base, the J end by 4 bases, with 4 bases between. This CDR3 has 12 residues. CDR1 is SGHTA and CDR2 is FQGNSA in the germline V gene. The CDR3 region has the DNA TGTGCCAGCAGCTTAGGCTCCTATGGCTACACCTTC. Translating gives CASSLGSYGYTF.

The V and J genes are TRBV5-6 and TRBJ2-4; D remains ambiguous. Trimming removed 1 base at V and 5 bases at J, with 4 bases between. Looked up from germline, CDR1 is SGHDT and CDR2 is YYEEEE. The CDR3 has 12 amino acids. This CDR3 is CASSLKENIQYF. The DNA of the CDR3 is TGTGCCAGCAGCTTGAAAGAAAACATTCAGTACTTC.

Note on this clone: Other DNA sequences of this sample code for an identical CDR3. The chain uses TRBV11-2 and TRBJ2-1; D is unresolved. Per germline, CDR1 SGHAT and CDR2 FQNNGV. The ends were cut back, 1 base at V and 7 bases at J, with 5 bases in the middle. The CDR3 totals 12 residues. The CDR3 nucleotides are TGTGCCAGCAGCTTAGGGGTAAATGAGCAGTTCTTC. Residues: CASSLGVNEQFF. The full variable domain, rest sourced from reference TRBV11-2 and TRBJ2-1, is EAGVAQSPRYKIIEKRQSVAFWCNPISGHATLYWYQQILGQGPKLLIQFQNNGVVDDSQLPKDRFSAERLKGVDSTLKIQPAKLEDSAVYLCASSLGVNEQFFGPGTRLTVL.

Comments on this clone: This same CDR3 is encoded by further DNA sequences in the sample. The V and J genes are TRBV5-6 and TRBJ2-7; D gene unclear. The CDR3 is 11 residues long. The ends were cut back, 3 bases at V and 3 bases at J, with 4 bases in the middle. CDR1 is SGHDT, CDR2 YYEEEE, per germline. CDR3 DNA sequence: TGTGCCAGCAGCTCCTACTACGAGCAGTACTTC. Residues: CASSSYYEQYF. Variable domain in full (rest from reference TRBV5-6 and TRBJ2-7): DAGVTQSPTHLIKTRGQQVTLRCSPKSGHDTVSWYQQALGQGPQFIFQYYEEEERQRGNFPDRFSGHQFPNYSSELNVNALLLGDSALYLCASSSYYEQYFGPGTRLTVT.

This clone was recorded only once. This chain uses TRBV19 with TRBJ1-2; D is unclear. V dropped 5 bases and J dropped 2 bases, with 9 bases sitting between them. CDR3 size: 13 residues. The V gene's germline CDR1 is LNHDA and CDR2 SQIVND (reference sequence). DNA for the CDR3: TGTGCCAGTAGTTTGCAGGTAAACTATGGCTACACCTTC. This sequence encodes CASSLQVNYGYTF.

This clone was counted a few times. The chain recombines TRBV28 with TRBJ1-2; D unresolved. CDR1 is MDHEN and CDR2 is SYDVKM in the germline V gene. CDR3 length equals 16 residues. V lost 5 bases, J lost 4 bases, and 20 bases lay in between. CDR3 in amino acids: CASSLYYPVGGYGYTF. In DNA, the CDR3 is TGTGCCAGCAGTCTATACTACCCCGTAGGCGGCTATGGCTACACCTTC.

This sequence joins TRBV28 and TRBJ1-3; the D is unclear. The CDR3 consists of 13 residues. The germline V gene has CDR1 MDHEN and CDR2 SYDVKM. Deletions cut 2 bases from V and 4 bases from J, with 6 bases between. CDR3 sequence reads: CASSLEAGNTIYF. The DNA of the CDR3 is TGTGCCAGCAGTTTAGAAGCCGGAAACACCATATATTTT. Looking up the rest from reference TRBV28 and TRBJ1-3 gives the full variable domain: DVKVTQSSRYLVKRTGEKVFLECVQDMDHENMFWYRQDPGLGLRLIYFSYDVKMKEKGDIPEGYSVSREKKERFSLILESASTNQTSMYLCASSLEAGNTIYFGEGSWLTVV.

The chain recombines TRBV6-1 with TRBJ1-3, with 9 bases lining up with TRBD1. Germline loops: CDR1 MNHNS, CDR2 SASEGT. The CDR3 is 14 residues long. Trimming at V came to 7 bases and at J to 3 bases, leaving 4 bases not matched to a gene. CDR3 loop: CASKWTGDGNTIYF. The CDR3 DNA follows: TGTGCCAGCAAATGGACAGGGGATGGAAACACCATATATTTT.

This clone was counted between two and nine times. In the same sample, other DNA sequences code for this CDR3. This sequence joins TRBV28 and TRBJ2-4, with TRBD1 identical over 7 bases. CDR1 is MDHEN and CDR2 is SYDVKM in the germline V gene. The CDR3 sequence is 12 residues long. Unmatched junction bases numbered 0, after V lost 3 bases and J lost 7 bases. CDR3 coding DNA: TGTGCCAGCAGTTTGGGACAGAACATTCAGTACTTC. Its protein is CASSLGQNIQYF.

The rearrangement uses TRBV7-2 and TRBJ1-2, with 7 bases fitting TRBD1. Losses at the gene ends were 2 bases for V and 6 bases for J; bases not matched to a gene: 12. Germline CDR1 reads SGHTA; CDR2 reads FQGNSA. The CDR3 spans 16 residues. CDR3 nucleotide sequence: TGTGCCAGCAGCTTAAACCACCTGAAAGGGGGCCATGGCTACACCTTC. It translates to CASSLNHLKGGHGYTF.

This chain joins TRBV19 and TRBJ2-1; maybe TRBD2 (5 bases). The germline gives CDR1 LNHDA, CDR2 SQIVND (reference sequence). Trimming cost V 5 bases and J 15 bases, with 17 bases left between them. This CDR3 is built from 12 residues. The CDR3 sequence is CASSPGVFGAFF. Here the CDR3 DNA reads TGTGCCAGTAGTCCCGGGGTCTTTGGAGCGTTCTTC.